This T cell receptor (beta chain) was observed in a study of T-cell reconstitution after alpha-beta-depleted transplantation in children. Preparing the TCRbeta library involved the use of unique molecular identifiers. Each CDR3 protein is one row after TCRdb ran MiXCR on the PCR reads. The table records a few hundred thousand distinct CDR3 sequences, 25% to 30% of them present only once. The length of the CDR3 is 13 residues. V gave up 6 bases and J gave up 4 bases; unmatched junction bases: 7. The germline V gene has CDR1 DFQATT and CDR2 SNEGSKA (reference sequence). This chain links TRBV20-1 with TRBJ2-3, with 7 bases lining up with TRBD1. This TCR derives from a boy under three years old with Wiskott-Aldrich syndrome, due to receive a stem cell transplant. The specimen comprised PBMCs, sampled before TCRalphabeta/CD19-depleted stem cell transplant. Here the CDR3 DNA reads TGCAGTGCCCGCCAGACAGGGCCAGATACGCAGTATTTT. Protein product: CSARQTGPDTQYF.